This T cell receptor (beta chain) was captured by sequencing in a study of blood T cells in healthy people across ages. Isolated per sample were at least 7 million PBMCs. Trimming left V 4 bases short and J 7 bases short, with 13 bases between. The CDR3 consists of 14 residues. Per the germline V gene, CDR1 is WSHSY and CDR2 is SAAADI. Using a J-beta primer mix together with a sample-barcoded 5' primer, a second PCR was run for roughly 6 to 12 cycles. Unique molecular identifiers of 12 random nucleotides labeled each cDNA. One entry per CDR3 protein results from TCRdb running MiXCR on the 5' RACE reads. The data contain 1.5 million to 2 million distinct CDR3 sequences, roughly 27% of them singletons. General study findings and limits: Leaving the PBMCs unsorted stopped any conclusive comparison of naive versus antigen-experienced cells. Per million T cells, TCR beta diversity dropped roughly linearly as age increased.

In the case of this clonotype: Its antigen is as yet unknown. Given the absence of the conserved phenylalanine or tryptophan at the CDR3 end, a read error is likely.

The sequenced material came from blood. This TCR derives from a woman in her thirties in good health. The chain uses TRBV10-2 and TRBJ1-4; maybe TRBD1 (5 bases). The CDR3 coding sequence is TGCGCCAGCAGTGCCCCGGGCGGGGGTGAAAAACTGTTTCTT. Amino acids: CASSAPGGGEKLFL.